This T cell receptor beta chain was identified in a study of blood T cell repertoires in COVID-19. V was cut by 2 bases and J by 2 bases, with 10 bases left in between. This CDR3 contains 14 residues. Per the germline V gene, CDR1 is MDHEN and CDR2 is SYDVKM. The data were produced by immunoSEQ multiplex PCR, yet TCRdb's version contains in-frame clones alone and is incomplete. The top ten hold 4.4% of the sample, which has around 250,000 clones, roughly 84% seen once. This chain links TRBV28 with TRBJ2-7, with no clear D. The sample taken for sequencing was peripheral blood. The TCR sequence derives from a man aged 50 to 59 with active or convalescent COVID-19. The CDR3 is CASSLAFPAYEQYF. CDR3 coding DNA: TGTGCCAGCAGTTTAGCGTTCCCCGCCTACGAGCAGTACTTC.